This T cell receptor (beta chain) was captured in a study of cytomegalovirus exposure and HLA in healthy donors. The germline gives CDR1 MDHEN, CDR2 SYDVKM. The CDR3 contains 12 residues. V was cut by 7 bases and J by 7 bases, with 11 bases left in between. PCR used 60 Vbeta primers and 13 Jbeta primers. The repertoire was sequenced with immunoSEQ multiplex PCR; TCRdb's copy has only in-frame clones and lacks some. The sample carries 150,000 to 200,000 clones, 81% recorded once. The clonotype was recovered from a woman aged 18-29 years in good health and CMV-seropositive. Sequencing input: PBMCs. The chain is built from TRBV28 and TRBJ1-5; D ambiguous. CDR3 DNA sequence: TGTGCCAGCAATCAACCTATCCAGCCCCAGCATTTT. It specifies CASNQPIQPQHF.